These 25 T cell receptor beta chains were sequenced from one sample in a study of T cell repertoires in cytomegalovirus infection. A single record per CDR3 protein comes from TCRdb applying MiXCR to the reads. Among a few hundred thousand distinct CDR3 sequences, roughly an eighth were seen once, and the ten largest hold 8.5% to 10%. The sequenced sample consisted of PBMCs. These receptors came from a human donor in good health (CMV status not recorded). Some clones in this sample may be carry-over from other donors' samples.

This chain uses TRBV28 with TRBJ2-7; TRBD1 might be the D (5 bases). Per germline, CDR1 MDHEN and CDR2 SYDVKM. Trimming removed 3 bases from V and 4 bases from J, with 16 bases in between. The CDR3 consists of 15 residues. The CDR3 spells CASSFTQGITYEQYF. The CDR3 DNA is TGTGCCAGCAGTTTCACCCAGGGTATAACTTACGAGCAGTACTTC.

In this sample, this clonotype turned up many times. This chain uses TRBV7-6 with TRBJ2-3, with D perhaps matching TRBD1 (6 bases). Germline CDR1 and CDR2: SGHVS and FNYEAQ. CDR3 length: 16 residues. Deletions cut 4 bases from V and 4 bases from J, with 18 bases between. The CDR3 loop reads CASSSRPPGQPDTQYF. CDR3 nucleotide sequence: TGTGCCAGCAGCTCTCGCCCTCCTGGACAGCCAGATACGCAGTATTTT. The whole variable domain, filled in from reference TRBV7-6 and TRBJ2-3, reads GAGVSQSPRYKVTKRGQDVALRCDPISGHVSLYWYRQALGQGPEFLTYFNYEAQQDKSGLPNDRFSAERPEGSISTLTIQRTEQRDSAMYRCASSSRPPGQPDTQYFGPGTRLTVL.

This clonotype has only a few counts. This CDR3 is CSAFLSGGNTDTQYF. The CDR3 nucleotides are TGCAGTGCTTTTCTAAGCGGGGGGAACACAGATACGCAGTATTTT. The chain uses TRBV20-1 and TRBJ2-3; TRBD2 agrees at 9 bases. From germline, CDR1 is DFQATT and CDR2 SNEGSKA (reference sequence). The CDR3 covers 15 residues. V was pared by 5 bases and J by 2 bases, with 8 bases of the junction left unmatched.

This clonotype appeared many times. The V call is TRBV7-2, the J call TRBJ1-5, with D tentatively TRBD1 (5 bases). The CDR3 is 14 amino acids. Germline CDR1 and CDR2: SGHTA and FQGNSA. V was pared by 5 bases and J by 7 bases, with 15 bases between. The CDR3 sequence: CASSGGTKGQPQHF. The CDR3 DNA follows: TGTGCCAGCAGCGGGGGGACGAAAGGACAGCCCCAGCATTTT.

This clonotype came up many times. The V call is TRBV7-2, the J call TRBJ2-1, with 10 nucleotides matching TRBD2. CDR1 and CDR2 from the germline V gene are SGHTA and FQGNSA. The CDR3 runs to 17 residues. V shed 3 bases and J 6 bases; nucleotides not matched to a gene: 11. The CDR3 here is CASSFQRSGGAFNEQFF. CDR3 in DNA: TGTGCCAGCAGCTTCCAGCGAAGCGGGGGGGCTTTCAATGAGCAGTTCTTC.

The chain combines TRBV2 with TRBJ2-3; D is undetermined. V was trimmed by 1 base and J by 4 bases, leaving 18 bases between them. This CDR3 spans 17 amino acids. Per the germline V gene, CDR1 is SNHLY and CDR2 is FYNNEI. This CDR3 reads CASSEGRKYGVADTQYF. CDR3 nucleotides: TGTGCCAGCAGTGAAGGTCGAAAGTATGGGGTGGCAGATACGCAGTATTTT.

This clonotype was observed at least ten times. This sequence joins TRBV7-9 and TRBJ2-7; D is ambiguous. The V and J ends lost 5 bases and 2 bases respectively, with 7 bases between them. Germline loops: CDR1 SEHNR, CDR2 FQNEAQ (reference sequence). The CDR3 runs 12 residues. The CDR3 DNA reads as TGTGCCAGCAGCCCCTACCCCTACGAGCAGTACTTC. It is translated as CASSPYPYEQYF.

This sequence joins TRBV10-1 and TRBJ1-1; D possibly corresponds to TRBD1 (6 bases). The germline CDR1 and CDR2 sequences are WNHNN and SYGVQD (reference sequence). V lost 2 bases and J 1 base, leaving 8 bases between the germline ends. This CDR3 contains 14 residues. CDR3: CASSEPGQNTEAFF. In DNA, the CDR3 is TGCGCCAGCAGTGAGCCGGGACAGAACACTGAAGCTTTCTTT.

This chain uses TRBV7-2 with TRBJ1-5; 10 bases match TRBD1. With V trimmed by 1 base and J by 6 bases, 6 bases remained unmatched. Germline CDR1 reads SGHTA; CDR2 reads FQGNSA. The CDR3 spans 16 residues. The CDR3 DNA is TGTGCCAGCAGCTTAGGGGACAGGGGAAGGGGTCAGCCCCAGCATTTT. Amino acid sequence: CASSLGDRGRGQPQHF.

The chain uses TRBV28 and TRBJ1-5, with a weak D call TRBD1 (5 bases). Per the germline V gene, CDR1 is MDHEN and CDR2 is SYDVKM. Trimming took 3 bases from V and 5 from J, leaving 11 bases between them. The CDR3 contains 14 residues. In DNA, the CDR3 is TGTGCCAGCAGTTTCGTAGGGGAAGATCAGCCCCAGCATTTT. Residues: CASSFVGEDQPQHF.

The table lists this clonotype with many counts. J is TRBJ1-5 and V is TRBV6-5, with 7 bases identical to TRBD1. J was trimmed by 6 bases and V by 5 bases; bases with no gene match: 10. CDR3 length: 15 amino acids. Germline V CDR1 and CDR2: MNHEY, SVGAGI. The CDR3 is CASSTRRGGGQPQHF. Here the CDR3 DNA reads TGTGCCAGCAGTACTCGCAGGGGGGGAGGTCAGCCCCAGCATTTT.

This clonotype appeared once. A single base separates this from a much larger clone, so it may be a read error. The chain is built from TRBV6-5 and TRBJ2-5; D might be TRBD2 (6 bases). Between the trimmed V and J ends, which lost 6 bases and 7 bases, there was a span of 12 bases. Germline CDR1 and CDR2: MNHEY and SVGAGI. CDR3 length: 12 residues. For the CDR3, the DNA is TGTGCCAGCAGCCGCGGGGACGTGACCCAGTACTTC. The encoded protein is CASSRGDVTQYF.

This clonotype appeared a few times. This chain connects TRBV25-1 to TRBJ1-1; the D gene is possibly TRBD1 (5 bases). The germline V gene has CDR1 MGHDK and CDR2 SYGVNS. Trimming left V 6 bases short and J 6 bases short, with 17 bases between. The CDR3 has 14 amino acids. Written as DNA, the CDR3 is TGTGCCAGCAGGGTCACTCTGGGGGAATCTGAAGCTTTCTTT. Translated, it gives CASRVTLGESEAFF. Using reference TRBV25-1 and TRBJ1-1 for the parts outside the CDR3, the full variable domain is EADIYQTPRYLVIGTGKKITLECSQTMGHDKMYWYQQDPGMELHLIHYSYGVNSTEKGDLSSESTVSRIRTEHFPLTLESARPSHTSQYLCASRVTLGESEAFFGQGTRLTVV.

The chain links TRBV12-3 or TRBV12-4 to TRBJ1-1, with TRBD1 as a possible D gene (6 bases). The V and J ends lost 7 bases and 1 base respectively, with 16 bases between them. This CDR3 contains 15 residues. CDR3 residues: CASTPTGRANTEAFF. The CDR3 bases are TGTGCCAGCACCCCGACAGGCCGGGCGAACACTGAAGCTTTCTTT.

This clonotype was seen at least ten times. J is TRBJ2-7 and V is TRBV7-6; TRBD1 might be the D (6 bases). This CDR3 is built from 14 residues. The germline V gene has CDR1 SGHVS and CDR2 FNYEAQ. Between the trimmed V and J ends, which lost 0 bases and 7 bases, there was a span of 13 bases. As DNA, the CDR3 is TGTGCCAGCAGCTTAGCCCCTCAGGGGAATGAGCAGTACTTC. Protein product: CASSLAPQGNEQYF.

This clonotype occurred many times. The CDR3 loop is CASSFSEKLFF. DNA for the CDR3: TGTGCCAGCAGCTTCAGCGAAAAACTGTTTTTT. J is TRBJ1-4 and V is TRBV7-9; D not certain. Germline CDR1 and CDR2: SEHNR and FQNEAQ (reference sequence). The germline V and J ends were trimmed by 3 bases and 8 bases, with 4 bases remaining between them. This CDR3 contains 11 residues.

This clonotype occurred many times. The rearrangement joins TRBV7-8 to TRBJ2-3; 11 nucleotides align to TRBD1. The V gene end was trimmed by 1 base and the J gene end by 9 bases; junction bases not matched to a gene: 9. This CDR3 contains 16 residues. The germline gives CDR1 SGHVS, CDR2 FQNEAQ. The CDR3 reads CASSLDWTGGVWTQYF. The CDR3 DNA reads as TGTGCCAGCAGCTTAGATTGGACAGGGGGCGTTTGGACGCAGTATTTT.

As DNA, the CDR3 is TGCAGTGCTAGAATAGCGGGGGGGCCGCGCTACGAGCAGTACTTC. It yields the protein CSARIAGGPRYEQYF. J is TRBJ2-7 and V is TRBV20-1, with TRBD2 matching over 11 bases. J gave up 3 bases and V 2 bases, and 6 bases lay outside the gene matches. This CDR3 spans 15 amino acids. CDR1 DFQATT and CDR2 SNEGSKA come from the germline V gene (reference sequence).

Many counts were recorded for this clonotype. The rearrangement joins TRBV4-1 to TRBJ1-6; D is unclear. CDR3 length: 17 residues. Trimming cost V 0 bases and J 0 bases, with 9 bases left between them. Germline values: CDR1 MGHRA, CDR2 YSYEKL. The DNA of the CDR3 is TGCGCCAGCAGCCAAGATGGCGTGAGCTCCTATAATTCACCCCTCCACTTT. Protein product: CASSQDGVSSYNSPLHF.

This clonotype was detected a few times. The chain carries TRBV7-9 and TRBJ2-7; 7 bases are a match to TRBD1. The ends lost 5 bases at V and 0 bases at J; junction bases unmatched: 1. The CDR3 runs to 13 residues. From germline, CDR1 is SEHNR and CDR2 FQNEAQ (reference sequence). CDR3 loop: CASSDRVSYEQYF. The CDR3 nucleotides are TGTGCCAGCAGCGACAGGGTCTCCTACGAGCAGTACTTC.

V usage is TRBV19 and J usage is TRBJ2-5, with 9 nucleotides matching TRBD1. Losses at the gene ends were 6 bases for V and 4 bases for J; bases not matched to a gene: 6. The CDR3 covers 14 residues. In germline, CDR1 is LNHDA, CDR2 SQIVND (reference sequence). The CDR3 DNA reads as TGTGCCAGTAGAGGACAGGGGCAGAGAGAGACCCAGTACTTC. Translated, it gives CASRGQGQRETQYF.

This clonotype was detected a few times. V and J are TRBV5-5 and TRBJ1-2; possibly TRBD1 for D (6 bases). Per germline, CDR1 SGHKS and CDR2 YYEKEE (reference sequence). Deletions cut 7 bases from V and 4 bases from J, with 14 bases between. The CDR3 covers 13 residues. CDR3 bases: TGTGCCAGCGGCCCGGGACAATCCTATGGCTACACCTTC. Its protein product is CASGPGQSYGYTF.

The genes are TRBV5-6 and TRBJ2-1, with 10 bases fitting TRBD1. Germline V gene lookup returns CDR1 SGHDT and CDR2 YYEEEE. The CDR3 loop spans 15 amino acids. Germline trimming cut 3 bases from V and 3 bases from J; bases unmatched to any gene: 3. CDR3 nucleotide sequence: TGTGCCAGCAGCTACGGGACAGGGGACTACAATGAGCAGTTCTTC. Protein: CASSYGTGDYNEQFF.

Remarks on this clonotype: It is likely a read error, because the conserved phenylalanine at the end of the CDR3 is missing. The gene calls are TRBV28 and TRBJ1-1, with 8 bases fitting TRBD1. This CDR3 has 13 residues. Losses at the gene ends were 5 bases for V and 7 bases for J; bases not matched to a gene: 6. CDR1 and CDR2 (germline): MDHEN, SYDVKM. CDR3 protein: CASSKRQGLEAFV. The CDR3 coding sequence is TGTGCCAGCAGTAAGAGACAGGGGCTTGAAGCTTTCGTT.

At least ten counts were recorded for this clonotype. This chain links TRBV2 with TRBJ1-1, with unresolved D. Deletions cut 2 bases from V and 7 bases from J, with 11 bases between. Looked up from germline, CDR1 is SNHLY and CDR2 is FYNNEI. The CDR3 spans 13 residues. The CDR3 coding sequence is TGTGCCAGCAGTGAAAACCCGTGGGGTGAAGCTTTCTTT. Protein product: CASSENPWGEAFF.